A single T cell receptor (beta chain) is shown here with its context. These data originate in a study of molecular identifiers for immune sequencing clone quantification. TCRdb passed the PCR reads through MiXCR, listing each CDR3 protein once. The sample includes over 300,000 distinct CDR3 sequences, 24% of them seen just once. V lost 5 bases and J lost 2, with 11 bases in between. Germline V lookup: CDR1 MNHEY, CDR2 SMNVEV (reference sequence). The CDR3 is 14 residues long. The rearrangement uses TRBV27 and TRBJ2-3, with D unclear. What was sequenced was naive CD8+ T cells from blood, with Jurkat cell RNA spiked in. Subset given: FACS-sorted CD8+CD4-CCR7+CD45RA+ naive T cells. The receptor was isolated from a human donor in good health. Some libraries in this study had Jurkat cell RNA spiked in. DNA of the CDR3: TGTGCCAGCAGTCCGACCCCCTACACAGATACGCAGTATTTT. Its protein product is CASSPTPYTDTQYF.